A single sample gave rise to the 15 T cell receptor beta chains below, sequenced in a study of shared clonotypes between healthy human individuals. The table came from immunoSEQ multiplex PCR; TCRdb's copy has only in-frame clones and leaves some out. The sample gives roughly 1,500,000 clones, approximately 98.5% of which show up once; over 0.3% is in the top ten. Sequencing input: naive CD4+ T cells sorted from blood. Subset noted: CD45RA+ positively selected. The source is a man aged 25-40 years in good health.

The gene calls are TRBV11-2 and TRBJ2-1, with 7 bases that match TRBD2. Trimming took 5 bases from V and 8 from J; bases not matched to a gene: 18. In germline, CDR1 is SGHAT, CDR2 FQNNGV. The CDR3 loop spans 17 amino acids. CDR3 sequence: CASSIRSVARGGDEQFF. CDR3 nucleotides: TGTGCCAGCAGCATAAGGTCTGTTGCGAGGGGAGGGGATGAGCAGTTCTTC.

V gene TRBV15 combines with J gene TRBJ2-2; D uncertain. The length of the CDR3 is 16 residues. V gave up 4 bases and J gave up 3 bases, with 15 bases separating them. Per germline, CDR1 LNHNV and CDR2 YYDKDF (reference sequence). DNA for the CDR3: TGTGCCACCAGCACCGGTAGCCTGATCGACACCGGGGAGCTGTTTTTT. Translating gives CATSTGSLIDTGELFF. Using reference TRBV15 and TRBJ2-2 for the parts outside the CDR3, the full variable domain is DAMVIQNPRYQVTQFGKPVTLSCSQTLNHNVMYWYQQKSSQAPKLLFHYYDKDFNNEADTPDNFQSRRPNTSFCFLDIRSPGLGDTAMYLCATSTGSLIDTGELFFGEGSRLTVL.

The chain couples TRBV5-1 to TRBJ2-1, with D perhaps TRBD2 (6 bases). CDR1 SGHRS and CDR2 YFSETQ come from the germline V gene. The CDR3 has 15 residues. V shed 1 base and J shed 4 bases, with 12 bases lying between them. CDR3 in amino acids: CASSLNLAGYNEQFF. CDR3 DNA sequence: TGCGCCAGCAGCTTGAATCTTGCGGGGTACAATGAGCAGTTCTTC.

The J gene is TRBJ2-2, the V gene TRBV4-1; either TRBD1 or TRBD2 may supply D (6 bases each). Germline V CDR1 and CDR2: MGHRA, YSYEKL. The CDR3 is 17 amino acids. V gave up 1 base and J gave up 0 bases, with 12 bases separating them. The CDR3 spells CASSQVSGASNTGELFF. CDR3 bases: TGCGCCAGCAGCCAAGTTTCGGGGGCTTCGAACACCGGGGAGCTGTTTTTT.

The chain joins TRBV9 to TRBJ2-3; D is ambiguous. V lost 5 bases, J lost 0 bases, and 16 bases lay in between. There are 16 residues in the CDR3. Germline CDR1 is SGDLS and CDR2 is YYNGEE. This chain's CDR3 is CASSSEMGQSTDTQYF. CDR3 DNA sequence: TGTGCCAGCAGTTCCGAGATGGGTCAGAGCACAGATACGCAGTATTTT. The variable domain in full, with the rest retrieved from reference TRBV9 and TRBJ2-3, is DSGVTQTPKHLITATGQRVTLRCSPRSGDLSVYWYQQSLDQGLQFLIQYYNGEERAKGNILERFSAQQFPDLHSELNLSSLELGDSALYFCASSSEMGQSTDTQYFGPGTRLTVL.

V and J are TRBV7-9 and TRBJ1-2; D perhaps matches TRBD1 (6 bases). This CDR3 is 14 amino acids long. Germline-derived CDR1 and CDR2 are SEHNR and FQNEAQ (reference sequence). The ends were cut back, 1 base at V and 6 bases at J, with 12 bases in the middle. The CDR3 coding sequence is TGTGCCAGCAGCTTAGTAACGGGGGCGAATGGCTACACCTTC. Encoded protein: CASSLVTGANGYTF. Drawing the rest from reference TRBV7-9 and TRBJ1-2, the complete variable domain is DTGVSQNPRHKITKRGQNVTFRCDPISEHNRLYWYRQTLGQGPEFLTYFQNEAQLEKSRLLSDRFSAERPKGSFSTLEIQRTEQGDSAMYLCASSLVTGANGYTFGSGTRLTVV.

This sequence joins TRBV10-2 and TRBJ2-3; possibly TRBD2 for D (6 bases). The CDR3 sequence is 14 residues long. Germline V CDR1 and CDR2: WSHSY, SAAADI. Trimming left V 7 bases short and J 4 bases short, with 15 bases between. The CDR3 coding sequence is TGCGCCAGCACCAGAAGCGCGGGACCAGATACGCAGTATTTT. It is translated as CASTRSAGPDTQYF.

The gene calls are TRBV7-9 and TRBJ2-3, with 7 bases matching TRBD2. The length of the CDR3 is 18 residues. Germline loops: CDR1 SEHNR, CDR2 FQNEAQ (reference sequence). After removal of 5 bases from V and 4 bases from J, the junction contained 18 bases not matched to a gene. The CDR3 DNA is TGTGCCAGCAGCCCCCAGTTGGGGGAGGGCCCTCGAGCAGATACGCAGTATTTT. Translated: CASSPQLGEGPRADTQYF.

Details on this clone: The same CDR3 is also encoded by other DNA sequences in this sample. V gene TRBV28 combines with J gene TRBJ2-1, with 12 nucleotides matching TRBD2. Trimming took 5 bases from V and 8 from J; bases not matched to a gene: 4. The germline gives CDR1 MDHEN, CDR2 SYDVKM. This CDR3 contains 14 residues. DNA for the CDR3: TGTGCCAGCAGTCGCAGACTAGCGGGAGATGAGCAGTTCTTC. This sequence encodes CASSRRLAGDEQFF.

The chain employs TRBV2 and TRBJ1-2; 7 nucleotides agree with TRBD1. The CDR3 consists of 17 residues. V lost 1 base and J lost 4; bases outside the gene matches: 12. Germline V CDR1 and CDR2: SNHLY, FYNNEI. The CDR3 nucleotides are TGTGCCAGCAGTGAAGGGGGACAGTGGGGCGTCCCCTATGGCTACACCTTC. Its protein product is CASSEGGQWGVPYGYTF. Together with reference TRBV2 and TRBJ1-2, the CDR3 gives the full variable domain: EPEVTQTPSHQVTQMGQEVILRCVPISNHLYFYWYRQILGQKVEFLVSFYNNEISEKSEIFDDQFSVERPDGSNFTLKIRSTKLEDSAMYFCASSEGGQWGVPYGYTFGSGTRLTVV.

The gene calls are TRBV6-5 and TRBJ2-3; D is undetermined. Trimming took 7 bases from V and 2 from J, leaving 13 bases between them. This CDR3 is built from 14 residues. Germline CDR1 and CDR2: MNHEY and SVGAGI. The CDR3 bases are TGTGCCAGCACCCAAGGGCTGATCACAGATACGCAGTATTTT. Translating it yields CASTQGLITDTQYF.

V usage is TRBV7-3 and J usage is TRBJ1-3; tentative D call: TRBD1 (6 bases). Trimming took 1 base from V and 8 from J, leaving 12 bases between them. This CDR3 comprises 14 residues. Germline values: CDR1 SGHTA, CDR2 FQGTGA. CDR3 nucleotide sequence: TGTGCCAGCAGCTTAATTCCGGGGGCAGACACCATATATTTT. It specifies CASSLIPGADTIYF.

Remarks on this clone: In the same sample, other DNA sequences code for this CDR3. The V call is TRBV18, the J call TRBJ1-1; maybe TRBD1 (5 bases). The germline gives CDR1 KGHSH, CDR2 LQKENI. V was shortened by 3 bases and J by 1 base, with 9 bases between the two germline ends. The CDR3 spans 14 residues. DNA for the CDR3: TGTGCCAGCTCACCGGGACTCACGAACACTGAAGCTTTCTTT. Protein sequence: CASSPGLTNTEAFF.

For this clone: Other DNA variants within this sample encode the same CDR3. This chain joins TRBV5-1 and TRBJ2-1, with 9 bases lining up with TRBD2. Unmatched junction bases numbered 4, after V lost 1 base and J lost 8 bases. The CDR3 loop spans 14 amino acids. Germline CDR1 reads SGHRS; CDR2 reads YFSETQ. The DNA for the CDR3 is TGCGCCAGCAGCTTGATTAGCGGGAGCGATGAGCAGTTCTTC. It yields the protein CASSLISGSDEQFF.

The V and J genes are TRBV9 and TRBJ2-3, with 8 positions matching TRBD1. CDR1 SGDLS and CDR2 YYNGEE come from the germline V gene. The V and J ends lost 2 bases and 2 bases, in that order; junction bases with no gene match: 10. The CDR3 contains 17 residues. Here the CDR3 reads CASSVSSGTGFTDTQYF. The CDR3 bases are TGTGCCAGCAGCGTCTCGTCCGGGACAGGCTTCACAGATACGCAGTATTTT.